The T cell receptor beta chain under discussion was sequenced for a study of cytomegalovirus exposure and HLA in healthy donors. Study-level findings and limits: Clonal expansion was found to be greater in HLA-associated TCR beta chains than in equally common others in a later analysis.

Comments on this clone: What it binds is unknown.

The PCR contained 60 Vbeta and 13 Jbeta primers. The table came from immunoSEQ multiplex PCR; TCRdb's copy has only in-frame clones and leaves some out. The data contain hundreds of thousands of clones, over 75% of them singletons. Germline-derived CDR1 and CDR2 are MNHEY and SVGAGI. The V end lost 4 bases, the J end lost 6 bases, and 12 bases lay between the germline ends. This CDR3 is 13 amino acids long. The V and J genes are TRBV6-5 and TRBJ1-1; no reliable D call. The sequence came from a girl aged 2-9 years in good health and CMV-seronegative. The sample was PBMCs. CDR3 sequence (DNA): TGTGCCAGCAGTTCCCACAACACCGCTGAAGCTTTCTTT. Residues: CASSSHNTAEAFF.